These 26 T cell receptor beta chains were all obtained from the same sample, sequenced in a study of neurological immune-mediated disorders. A single record per CDR3 protein comes from TCRdb applying MiXCR to the 5' RACE reads. The data hold tens of thousands of distinct CDR3 sequences, with roughly 7% observed a single time. The specimen sequenced was PBMCs. The receptors were sampled from a woman in her forties in good health.

The table lists this clonotype with many counts. The chain carries TRBV7-2 and TRBJ2-3, with D perhaps TRBD2 (6 bases). V lost 4 bases and J lost 5, with 16 bases in between. The V gene's germline CDR1 is SGHTA and CDR2 FQGNSA. The CDR3 covers 15 residues. The chain's CDR3 is CASSSRGGRGDTQYF. The CDR3 region has the DNA TGTGCCAGCAGCTCGCGTGGAGGGCGAGGAGATACGCAGTATTTT.

This clonotype was observed many times. The chain links TRBV7-8 to TRBJ1-2, with D maybe TRBD1 (6 bases). Per the germline V gene, CDR1 is SGHVS and CDR2 is FQNEAQ. The CDR3 loop spans 15 amino acids. V was trimmed by 4 bases and J by 2 bases, leaving 14 bases between them. The CDR3 loop reads CASSSEHRVNYGYTF. The CDR3 DNA sequence: TGTGCCAGCAGCTCCGAGCACAGGGTCAACTATGGCTACACCTTC.

This clonotype was observed at least ten times. The chain carries TRBV5-6 and TRBJ1-1, with D maybe TRBD1 (6 bases). This CDR3 spans 14 amino acids. Germline assignment: CDR1 SGHDT and CDR2 YYEEEE. Trimming shortened V by 4 bases and J by 3 bases, and 13 bases separated the two germline ends. The CDR3 DNA reads TGTGCCAGCAGCGTCAATACAGGGCACACTGAAGCTTTCTTT. Protein product: CASSVNTGHTEAFF.

This clonotype was recorded once. V and J are TRBV30 and TRBJ2-7; D is unresolved. The germline V gene encodes CDR1 GTSNPN and CDR2 SVGIG (reference sequence). This CDR3 region has 10 residues. V dropped 5 bases and J dropped 2 bases, with 4 bases sitting between them. The chain's CDR3 is CAWGTYEQYF. CDR3 nucleotide sequence: TGTGCCTGGGGGACCTACGAGCAGTACTTC.

This clonotype was seen ten or more times. The chain joins TRBV12-3 or TRBV12-4 to TRBJ1-4, with TRBD1 matching over 8 bases. There are 13 residues in the CDR3. J gave up 8 bases and V 7 bases, and 6 bases lay outside the gene matches. Written as DNA, the CDR3 is TGTGCCAGCACGAGACAGGGGAACGAAAAACTGTTTTTT. It yields the protein CASTRQGNEKLFF.

This clonotype is medium-sized. The V gene is TRBV7-2, the J gene TRBJ1-3; D gene unclear. The V gene's germline CDR1 is SGHTA and CDR2 FQGNSA. V shed 1 base and J shed 5 bases, with 12 bases lying between them. There are 15 residues in the CDR3. In DNA, the CDR3 is TGTGCCAGCAGCTTAGGGAGAGACGGGAGAAACACCATATATTTT. Protein product: CASSLGRDGRNTIYF. The full variable domain, its missing parts supplied by reference TRBV7-2 and TRBJ1-3, is GAGVSQSPSNKVTEKGKDVELRCDPISGHTALYWYRQSLGQGLEFLIYFQGNSAPDKSGLPSDRFSAERTGGSVSTLTIQRTQQEDSAVYLCASSLGRDGRNTIYFGEGSWLTVV.

This clonotype was seen repeatedly, ten times or more. This chain joins TRBV6-6 and TRBJ2-5; a possible D gene is TRBD2 (8 bases). The CDR3 is 18 residues long. Trimming removed 7 bases from V and 5 bases from J, with 29 bases in between. Germline loops: CDR1 MNHNY, CDR2 SVGAGI (reference sequence). The CDR3 reads CASTDDLTGGGYRETQYF. DNA for the CDR3: TGTGCCAGCACCGACGATCTTACGGGAGGGGGCTACCGTGAGACCCAGTACTTC.

This clonotype has ten or more counts. The chain combines TRBV5-5 with TRBJ1-5; D might be TRBD1 (5 bases). The germline V gene encodes CDR1 SGHKS and CDR2 YYEKEE (reference sequence). The V gene lost 0 bases and the J gene lost 6 bases, with 10 bases spanning the gap. This CDR3 spans 14 amino acids. CDR3: CASSLERGFQPQHF. Here the CDR3 DNA reads TGTGCCAGCAGCTTGGAAAGGGGATTTCAGCCCCAGCATTTT. The full variable domain, in which reference TRBV5-5 and TRBJ1-5 provide the parts outside the CDR3, is DAGVTQSPTHLIKTRGQQVTLRCSPISGHKSVSWYQQVLGQGPQFIFQYYEKEERGRGNFPDRFSARQFPNYSSELNVNALLLGDSALYLCASSLERGFQPQHFGDGTRLSIL.

This clonotype was seen many times. The chain carries TRBV29-1 and TRBJ1-1; D is uncertain. The V end was cut by 6 bases, the J end by 0 bases, with 11 bases between. Germline CDR1 reads SQVTM; CDR2 reads ANQGSEA. The CDR3 is 13 residues long. CDR3 loop: CSVVRPMNTEAFF. For the CDR3, the DNA is TGCAGCGTCGTACGGCCGATGAACACTGAAGCTTTCTTT.

This clonotype came up many times. The rearrangement uses TRBV5-1 and TRBJ2-5, with D maybe TRBD2 (6 bases). This CDR3 comprises 13 residues. V lost 1 base, J lost 4 bases, and 8 bases lay in between. Germline V gives CDR1 SGHRS, CDR2 YFSETQ. The CDR3 loop is CASSLIGGETQYF. DNA of the CDR3: TGCGCCAGCAGCTTGATCGGGGGAGAGACCCAGTACTTC.

This clonotype has ten or more counts. This sequence joins TRBV7-3 and TRBJ2-1; D uncertain. Trimming removed 5 bases at V and 8 bases at J, with 16 bases between. Germline CDR1 SGHTA, CDR2 FQGTGA. The CDR3 totals 14 residues. The CDR3 is CASSPSGGGDEQFF. The CDR3, as DNA: TGTGCCAGCAGCCCTTCCGGCGGTGGCGATGAGCAGTTCTTC.

In this sample, this clonotype turned up many times. The chain employs TRBV5-1 and TRBJ2-3; 10 nucleotides agree with TRBD1. Germline V gene lookup returns CDR1 SGHRS and CDR2 YFSETQ. This CDR3 comprises 15 residues. V shed 4 bases, J shed 3 bases, and the junction held 5 bases outside the gene matches. The CDR3 sequence is CASSVTGGNTDTQYF. Written as DNA, the CDR3 is TGCGCCAGCAGCGTGACAGGGGGCAATACAGATACGCAGTATTTT.

This clonotype has ten or more counts. This chain connects TRBV9 to TRBJ1-3; weak D call: TRBD1 (6 bases). V was clipped by 1 base and J by 4 bases, with 9 bases between them. CDR1 is SGDLS, CDR2 YYNGEE, per germline. The CDR3 is 14 amino acids. The CDR3 DNA follows: TGTGCCAGCAGCGTATCAGGGGCCGGAAACACCATATATTTT. The encoded protein is CASSVSGAGNTIYF.

This clonotype was found many times. This sequence joins TRBV20-1 and TRBJ1-5; perhaps TRBD1 as D (5 bases). Germline values: CDR1 DFQATT, CDR2 SNEGSKA (reference sequence). Trimming took 3 bases from V and 4 from J, leaving 10 bases between them. The CDR3 is 13 amino acids. The CDR3 region is CSASGGGNQPQHF. In nucleotides, the CDR3 is TGCAGTGCTAGTGGGGGGGGAAATCAGCCCCAGCATTTT.

There are many counts of this clonotype. The chain recombines TRBV24-1 with TRBJ2-2, with TRBD1 identical over 8 bases. The V and J ends lost 4 bases and 3 bases, in that order; junction bases with no gene match: 3. Germline lookup yields CDR1 KGHDR and CDR2 SFDVKD. This CDR3 spans 15 amino acids. This CDR3 is CATSDRDRYTGELFF. The CDR3 DNA sequence: TGTGCCACCAGTGACCGGGACAGGTACACCGGGGAGCTGTTTTTT.

Ten or more counts support this clonotype. The chain uses TRBV5-1 and TRBJ1-3; 8 bases map to TRBD1. Unmatched junction bases numbered 5, after V lost 4 bases and J lost 8 bases. The CDR3 has 13 residues. Germline V gene lookup returns CDR1 SGHRS and CDR2 YFSETQ. The CDR3 DNA is TGCGCCAGCAGCCCGGACAGGGCGGACACCATATATTTT. Amino acids: CASSPDRADTIYF.

This clonotype was observed many times. The chain combines TRBV27 with TRBJ2-3; D gene uncertain. This CDR3 is 12 amino acids long. In germline, CDR1 is MNHEY, CDR2 SMNVEV (reference sequence). V lost 7 bases and J lost 4, with 9 bases in between. The CDR3 loop reads CASTSPADTQYF. The DNA of the CDR3 is TGTGCCAGCACCTCCCCGGCAGATACGCAGTATTTT.

This clonotype was recorded many times. This chain uses TRBV29-1 with TRBJ1-1, with D unresolved. The germline CDR1 and CDR2 sequences are SQVTM and ANQGSEA. The V end was cut by 7 bases, the J end by 3 bases, with 15 bases between. CDR3 length: 13 amino acids. The CDR3 sequence is CSGISGQYTEAFF. CDR3 coding DNA: TGCAGCGGAATTTCCGGCCAATACACTGAAGCTTTCTTT.

This clonotype was picked up many times. V usage is TRBV5-1 and J usage is TRBJ2-7, with 12 bases that match TRBD2. Germline lookup yields CDR1 SGHRS and CDR2 YFSETQ. The CDR3 is made up of 15 amino acids. Unmatched junction bases numbered 4, after V lost 4 bases and J lost 2 bases. The CDR3 loop reads CASSAGLAGTYEQYF. DNA of the CDR3: TGCGCCAGCAGCGCAGGACTAGCGGGAACCTACGAGCAGTACTTC. The whole variable domain, filled in from reference TRBV5-1 and TRBJ2-7, reads KAGVTQTPRYLIKTRGQQVTLSCSPISGHRSVSWYQQTPGQGLQFLFEYFSETQRNKGNFPGRFSGRQFSNSRSEMNVSTLELGDSALYLCASSAGLAGTYEQYFGPGTRLTVT.

In its sample, this clonotype was seen many times. The chain has TRBV19 and TRBJ2-3; TRBD2 matches at 7 bases. Losses at the gene ends were 5 bases for V and 0 bases for J; bases not matched to a gene: 5. Germline CDR1 is LNHDA and CDR2 is SQIVND (reference sequence). The CDR3 is made up of 15 amino acids. The DNA of the CDR3 is TGTGCCAGTAGTTTCCTAGCGGCTAGCACAGATACGCAGTATTTT. Translating gives CASSFLAASTDTQYF.

This clonotype was found many times. The chain employs TRBV7-9 and TRBJ1-5; 10 bases map to TRBD1. The germline CDR1 and CDR2 sequences are SEHNR and FQNEAQ (reference sequence). Trimming removed 0 bases from V and 5 bases from J; junction bases left unmatched: 10. The CDR3 has 18 residues. In DNA, the CDR3 is TGTGCCAGCAGCTTAGCCTTCCGGGACAGGGGTTGGGATCAGCCCCAGCATTTT. Protein sequence: CASSLAFRDRGWDQPQHF.

By share of the sample, this clonotype is medium-sized. The chain uses TRBV20-1 and TRBJ2-5; no clear D gene. The V and J ends lost 0 bases and 1 base respectively, with 9 bases between them. This CDR3 contains 14 residues. The germline CDR1 and CDR2 sequences are DFQATT and SNEGSKA (reference sequence). The CDR3 coding sequence is TGCAGTGCTAGAGATCGTAACCTCCAAGAGACCCAGTACTTC. It is translated as CSARDRNLQETQYF.

At least ten counts were recorded for this clonotype. The chain joins TRBV5-1 to TRBJ2-5; D is unresolved. The germline V and J ends were trimmed by 3 bases and 5 bases, with 11 bases remaining between them. The CDR3 consists of 13 residues. Per germline, CDR1 SGHRS and CDR2 YFSETQ. The CDR3 region is CASSWRIEETQYF. DNA for the CDR3: TGCGCCAGCAGCTGGCGAATTGAGGAGACCCAGTACTTC.

This clonotype was detected many times. This rearrangement joins TRBV12-3 or TRBV12-4 to TRBJ2-3; D possibly corresponds to TRBD1 (7 bases). Trimming stripped 10 bases from V and 5 bases from J, with 25 bases between. The CDR3 has 16 amino acids. This chain's CDR3 is CATLLPQGRFGDTQYF. DNA for the CDR3: TGTGCCACCCTACTTCCACAGGGGAGGTTTGGAGATACGCAGTATTTT.

This clonotype has more than one count but fewer than ten. The chain is built from TRBV6-1 and TRBJ1-2; D not certain. CDR3 length: 13 residues. With 2 bases removed from V and 2 bases from J, the gap between germline ends came to 6 bases. Germline assignment: CDR1 MNHNS and CDR2 SASEGT. DNA of the CDR3: TGTGCCAGCAGTGAAAACAGCAACTATGGCTACACCTTC. Protein sequence: CASSENSNYGYTF.

This clonotype was seen many times. The gene calls are TRBV5-1 and TRBJ1-1; the match to TRBD1 covers 7 bases. The germline V gene has CDR1 SGHRS and CDR2 YFSETQ. The CDR3 consists of 14 residues. With V trimmed by 5 bases and J by 2 bases, 6 bases remained unmatched. CDR3 nucleotides: TGCGCCAGCAGAGTAACAGGGGACAACACTGAAGCTTTCTTT. Its protein is CASRVTGDNTEAFF. The entire variable domain, with the rest obtained from reference TRBV5-1 and TRBJ1-1, is as follows: KAGVTQTPRYLIKTRGQQVTLSCSPISGHRSVSWYQQTPGQGLQFLFEYFSETQRNKGNFPGRFSGRQFSNSRSEMNVSTLELGDSALYLCASRVTGDNTEAFFGQGTRLTVV.